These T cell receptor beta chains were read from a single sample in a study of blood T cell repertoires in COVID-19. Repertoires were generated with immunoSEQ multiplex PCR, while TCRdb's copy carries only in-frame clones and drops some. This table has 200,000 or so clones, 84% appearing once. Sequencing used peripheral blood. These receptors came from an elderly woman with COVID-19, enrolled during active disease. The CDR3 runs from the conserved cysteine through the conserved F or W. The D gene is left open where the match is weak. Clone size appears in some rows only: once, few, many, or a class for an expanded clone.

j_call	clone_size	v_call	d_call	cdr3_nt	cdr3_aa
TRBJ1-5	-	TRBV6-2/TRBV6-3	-	TGTGCCAGCAGCCCAGGGGTGTATCAGCCCCAGCATTTT	CASSPGVYQPQHF
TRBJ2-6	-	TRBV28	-	TGTGCCAGCATAGGAGCCCTTGGGAGATCTGGGGCCAACGTCCTGACTTTC	CASIGALGRSGANVLTF
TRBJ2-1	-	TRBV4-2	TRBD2	TGTGCCAGCAGCCGGGTCGCCGCGGCGGGGGTTCACAATGAGCAGTTCTTC	CASSRVAAAGVHNEQFF
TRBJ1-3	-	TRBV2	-	TGTGCCAGCATTCTGGATGAGGCTACTGGAAACACCATATATTTT	CASILDEATGNTIYF
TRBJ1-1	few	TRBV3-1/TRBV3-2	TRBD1	TGTGCCAGCAGCTTTCTAGGGGGCCTGGTCGCTTTCTTT	CASSFLGGLVAFF
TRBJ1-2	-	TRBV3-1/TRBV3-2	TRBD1	TGTGCCAGCAGTCACGGACAGGGGAACTATGGCTACACCTTC	CASSHGQGNYGYTF
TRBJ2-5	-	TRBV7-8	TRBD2	TGTGCCAGCAGCACCACTAGCGGGGTGACAGAGACCCAGTACTTC	CASSTTSGVTETQYF
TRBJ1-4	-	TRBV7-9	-	TGTGCCAGCAGCTGGGCTGGAGAAAAACTGTTTTTT	CASSWAGEKLFF
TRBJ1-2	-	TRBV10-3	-	TGTGCCATCAGTGAAGAGGGTGACTATGGCTACACCTTC	CAISEEGDYGYTF
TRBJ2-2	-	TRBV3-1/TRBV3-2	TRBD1	TGTGCCAGCAGTGGACAGGGGCACACCGGGGAGCTGTTTTTT	CASSGQGHTGELFF
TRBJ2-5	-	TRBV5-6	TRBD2	TGTGCCAGCAGCTCAGCGGGGGGAGGAGAGACCCAGTACTTC	CASSSAGGGETQYF
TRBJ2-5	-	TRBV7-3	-	TGTGCCAGCAGTAGAGGCGGCGTGGAGACCCAGTACTTC	CASSRGGVETQYF
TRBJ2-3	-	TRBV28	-	TGTGCCAGCAGTTCCCTTGGGGCAGGGGCGACAGATACGCAGTATTTT	CASSSLGAGATDTQYF
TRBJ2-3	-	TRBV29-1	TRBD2	TGCAGCGTTGACGATAGCGGGGGGGATTTAAGCACAGATACGCAGTATTTT	CSVDDSGGDLSTDTQYF
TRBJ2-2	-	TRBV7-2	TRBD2	TGTGCCAGCAGGACTAGCGGGGGGACGAGCGGGGAGCTGTTTTTT	CASRTSGGTSGELFF
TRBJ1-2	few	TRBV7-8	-	TGTGCCAGCAGCAAACGGCTGGACAGAGCTAACTATGGCTACACCTTC	CASSKRLDRANYGYTF
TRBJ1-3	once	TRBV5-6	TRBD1	TGTGCCAGCAGCTCCCGGGACAGGGCCACGTTCACTGGAAACACCATATATTTT	CASSSRDRATFTGNTIYF
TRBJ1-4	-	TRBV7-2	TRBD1	TGTGCCAGCAGCTTGTCTCCGACGACAGGGAATTCCAAACTGTTTTTT	CASSLSPTTGNSKLFF
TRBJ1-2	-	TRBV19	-	TGTGCCAGTAGTATAAGCGGGGCCAACTATGGCTACACCTTC	CASSISGANYGYTF
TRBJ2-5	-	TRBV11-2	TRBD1	TGTGCCAGCAGCCGGGACAGGGAACAGACCCAGTACTTC	CASSRDREQTQYF
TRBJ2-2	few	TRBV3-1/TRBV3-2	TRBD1	TGTGCCAGCAGCCCTTGGACAGGGAACACCGGGGAGCTGTTTTTT	CASSPWTGNTGELFF
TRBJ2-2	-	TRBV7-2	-	TGTGCCAGCAGCCGGCGGTGGTCCGGGGAGCTGTTTTTT	CASSRRWSGELFF
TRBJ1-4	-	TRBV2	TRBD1	TGTGCCACCGGCGGGACAGGGTTTGAAAAACTGTTTTTT	CATGGTGFEKLFF
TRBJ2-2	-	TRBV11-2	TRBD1	TGTGCCAGCAGCTTAGACGGGACAGGGAACACCGGGGAGCTGTTTTTT	CASSLDGTGNTGELFF
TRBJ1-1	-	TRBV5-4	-	TGTGCCAGCAGCCCCAAGGGGAGGATCACTGAAGCTTTCTTT	CASSPKGRITEAFF
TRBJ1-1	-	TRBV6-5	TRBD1	TGTGCCAGCAGTTTCCTACAGGGGGCCGGTGAAGCTTTCTTT	CASSFLQGAGEAFF
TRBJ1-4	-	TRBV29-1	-	TGCAGCGTTGAAGCAGGGCAGGGGATGAATGAAAAACTGTTTTTT	CSVEAGQGMNEKLFF
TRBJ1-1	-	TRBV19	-	TGTGCCAGTAGTATCCCCCCGGGGGTGAGAGCTTTCTTT	CASSIPPGVRAFF
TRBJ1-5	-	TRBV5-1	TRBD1	TGCGCCAGCAGCTTGGGACAGGGGGACAATCAGCCCCAGCATTTT	CASSLGQGDNQPQHF
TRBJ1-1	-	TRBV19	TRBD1	TGTGCCAGTAGTCCCCCCGGGACAGCCAACACTGAAGCTTTCTTT	CASSPPGTANTEAFF
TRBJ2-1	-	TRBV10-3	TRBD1	TGTGCCATCAGTGGGGACAGGGATGTCAATGAGCAGTTCTTC	CAISGDRDVNEQFF
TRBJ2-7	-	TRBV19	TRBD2	TGTGCCAGTAGTACAAGGACTAGCGGGGGCTACGAGCAGTACTTC	CASSTRTSGGYEQYF
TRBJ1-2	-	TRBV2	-	TGTGCCAGCAGTGGGACCCGGGGGGGCTATGGCTACACCTTC	CASSGTRGGYGYTF
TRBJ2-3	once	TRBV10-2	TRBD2	TGCGCCAGCAGCGGACTAGCGGGGAACACAGATACGCAGTATTTT	CASSGLAGNTDTQYF
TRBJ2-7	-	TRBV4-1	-	TGCGCCAGCAGCCAAGATATAACGGCAGGGGTTGGCTACGAGCAGTACTTC	CASSQDITAGVGYEQYF
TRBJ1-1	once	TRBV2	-	TGTGCCAGCAGTGATGAGGGGAACACTGAAGCTTTCTTT	CASSDEGNTEAFF
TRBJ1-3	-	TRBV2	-	TGTGCCAGCAGGGCAGGGTCAACCATATATTTT	CASRAGSTIYF
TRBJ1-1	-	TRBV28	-	TGTGCCAGCGGTTTCTCGGTTCCCACTGAAGCTTTCTTT	CASGFSVPTEAFF
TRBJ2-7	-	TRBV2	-	TGTGCCAGCAGCATAGGGGGAGGGGACCTCCAGCCTCGGGCGTACTTC	CASSIGGGDLQPRAYF
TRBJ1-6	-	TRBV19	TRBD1	TGTGCCAGTAGTTGGGGACAGAACAAGTCACCCCTCCACTTT	CASSWGQNKSPLHF
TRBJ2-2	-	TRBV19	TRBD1	TGTGCCAGTAGTTCCCAGGGGGCTGGCGGGGAGCTGTTTTTT	CASSSQGAGGELFF
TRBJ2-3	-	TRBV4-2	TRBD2	TGTGCCAGCAGCCAAGAATCTAGCGGGGGGGCCGGAGATACGCAGTATTTT	CASSQESSGGAGDTQYF
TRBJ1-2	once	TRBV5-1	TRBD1	TGCGCCAGCAGCTTGATTGAGGGACAGTCTAAATATTTC	CASSLIEGQSKYF
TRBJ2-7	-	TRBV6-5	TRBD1	TGTGCCAGCAGGGCGAGGGGGACAGGGGGCGACGAGCAGTACTTC	CASRARGTGGDEQYF
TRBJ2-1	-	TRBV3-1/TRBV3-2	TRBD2	TGTGCCAGCAGCCCCAGGACTAGCGGGGTATACAATGAGCAGTTCTTC	CASSPRTSGVYNEQFF
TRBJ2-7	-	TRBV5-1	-	TGCGCCAGCAGCGCTACAGGTGACTCCTACGAGCAGTACTTC	CASSATGDSYEQYF
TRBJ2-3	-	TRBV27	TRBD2	TGTGCCAGCAGTTTGGGACGACTAGCGGGGGGCGGCCCAGATACGCAGTATTTT	CASSLGRLAGGGPDTQYF
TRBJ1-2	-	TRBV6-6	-	TGTGCCAGCAGTCCCCTTCGGACAACTAACTATGGCTACACCTTC	CASSPLRTTNYGYTF
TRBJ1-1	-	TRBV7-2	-	TGTGCCAGCAGCCGTGACACAGTGAACACTGAAGCTTTCTTT	CASSRDTVNTEAFF
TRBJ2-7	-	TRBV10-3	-	TGTGCCATCAGGGGGACTGGATACGAGCAGTACTTC	CAIRGTGYEQYF
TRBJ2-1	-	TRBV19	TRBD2	TGTGCCAGTAGTAAGATACTAGCGGGGGGTATCAATGAGCAGTTCTTC	CASSKILAGGINEQFF
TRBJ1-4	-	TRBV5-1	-	TGCGCCACCTCCGTCGGGGGTGAGAATGAAAAACTGTTTTTT	CATSVGGENEKLFF
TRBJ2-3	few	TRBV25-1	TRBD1	TGTGCCAGCCAAGACAGGGGAACAGATACGCAGTATTTT	CASQDRGTDTQYF
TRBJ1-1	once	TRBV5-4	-	TGTGCCAGTTCGGGACAACTGAACACTGAAGCTTTCTTT	CASSGQLNTEAFF
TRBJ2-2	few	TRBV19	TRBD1	TGTGCCAGTGGACAGGCGAGGTACACCGGGGAGCTGTTTTTT	CASGQARYTGELFF
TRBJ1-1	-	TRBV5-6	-	TGTGCCAGCAACCCGCAGGGTAACACTGAAGCTTTCTTT	CASNPQGNTEAFF
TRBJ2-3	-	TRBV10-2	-	TGCGCCAGCGCGGGACAGAGCACAGATACGCAGTATTTT	CASAGQSTDTQYF
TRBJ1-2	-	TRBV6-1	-	TGTGCCAGCAGTGAACCTCCGGGGTCTTATATAGGCTACACCTTC	CASSEPPGSYIGYTF
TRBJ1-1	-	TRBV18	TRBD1	TGTGCCAGCTCAGAGGGGGCGGTGGGCACTGAAGCTTTCTTT	CASSEGAVGTEAFF